One and the same sample provided the 30 T cell receptor beta chains below, sequenced in a study of blood T cell repertoires in COVID-19. Sequencing was performed with immunoSEQ multiplex PCR; in TCRdb, only in-frame clones are kept and a portion is missing. The sample lists approximately 120,000 clones, 80% to 90% occurring once. The sample taken for sequencing was peripheral blood. The receptors shown here come from a human donor in a cohort sampled during active COVID-19.

The V call is TRBV11-2, the J call TRBJ2-1; 7 nucleotides line up with TRBD1. The CDR3 spans 16 residues. With V trimmed by 5 bases and J by 0 bases, 7 bases remained unmatched. Germline CDR1 and CDR2: SGHAT and FQNNGV. The CDR3 loop is CASSRLGTASYNEQFF. As DNA, the CDR3 is TGTGCCAGCAGCCGTTTGGGGACAGCCTCCTACAATGAGCAGTTCTTC.

The chain has TRBV6-5 and TRBJ1-5, with 7 nucleotides matching TRBD1. Germline assignment: CDR1 MNHEY and CDR2 SVGAGI. V lost 7 bases to trimming and J lost 0 bases; unmatched junction nucleotides: 6. The CDR3 is 15 amino acids. The CDR3 DNA sequence: TGTGCCAGCATTTTTACAGGGGATAGCAATCAGCCCCAGCATTTT. Protein sequence: CASIFTGDSNQPQHF.

The genes are TRBV19 and TRBJ2-7; TRBD2 might be the D (5 bases). Germline assignment: CDR1 LNHDA and CDR2 SQIVND (reference sequence). CDR3 length: 14 amino acids. V was clipped by 4 bases and J by 0 bases, with 10 bases between them. As DNA, the CDR3 is TGTGCCAGTAGTACTTCTGGACTCTCCTACGAGCAGTACTTC. It translates to CASSTSGLSYEQYF.

J is TRBJ1-1 and V is TRBV19; D might be TRBD1 (5 bases). From germline, CDR1 is LNHDA and CDR2 SQIVND (reference sequence). Trimming pared 3 bases from V and 4 bases from J, leaving 15 bases between. The CDR3 is 15 residues long. The CDR3 spells CASSILGSGGTEAFF. CDR3 sequence (DNA): TGTGCCAGTAGTATTTTAGGTTCGGGGGGCACTGAAGCTTTCTTT.

The chain recombines TRBV9 with TRBJ1-3; D not resolved. Germline CDR1 reads SGDLS; CDR2 reads YYNGEE. Trimming took off 4 bases at V and 0 bases at J, with 20 bases between the two ends. The CDR3 has 18 residues. The CDR3 DNA sequence: TGTGCCAGCAGCCCCCGGGGTGGGAACAGAAGCTCTGGAAACACCATATATTTT. It codes for CASSPRGGNRSSGNTIYF.

The chain couples TRBV9 to TRBJ1-4; no reliable D call. The CDR3 spans 15 residues. The V gene lost 4 bases and the J gene lost 0 bases, with 10 bases spanning the gap. Germline CDR1 is SGDLS and CDR2 is YYNGEE. The CDR3 sequence: CASSLTASTNEKLFF. The CDR3 DNA sequence: TGTGCCAGCAGCCTTACAGCTTCAACTAATGAAAAACTGTTTTTT.

CDR3 DNA: TGTGCCAGCAGCGTAACCATAAGCGGGAGGAGCTCCTACAATGAGCAGTTCTTC. Translated: CASSVTISGRSSYNEQFF. This chain links TRBV9 with TRBJ2-1; 9 bases match TRBD2. The CDR3 covers 18 residues. Looked up from germline, CDR1 is SGDLS and CDR2 is YYNGEE. J lost 0 bases, V lost 1 base, and 8 bases had no gene match.

Only one count was recorded for this clone. The chain is built from TRBV9 and TRBJ2-3, with unresolved D. CDR3 size: 12 residues. Germline V lookup: CDR1 SGDLS, CDR2 YYNGEE. Trimming removed 4 bases at V and 1 base at J, with 4 bases between. CDR3 sequence (DNA): TGTGCCAGCAGCCCGGGCACAGATACGCAGTATTTT. This codes for CASSPGTDTQYF.

This chain links TRBV6-4 with TRBJ2-3; 8 bases map to TRBD2. V shed 2 bases and J 0 bases; nucleotides not matched to a gene: 1. The germline gives CDR1 MRHNA, CDR2 SNTAGT. The CDR3 runs to 15 residues. The CDR3 sequence is CASSDASGSTDTQYF. Here the CDR3 DNA reads TGTGCCAGCAGTGACGCTAGCGGGAGCACAGATACGCAGTATTTT.

This clone was observed many times. The gene calls are TRBV2 and TRBJ2-7, with 7 bases matching TRBD2. This CDR3 region has 11 residues. CDR1 SNHLY and CDR2 FYNNEI come from the germline V gene. V lost 10 bases and J lost 6; bases outside the gene matches: 6. In nucleotides, the CDR3 is TGTGCCATTGGGGGGGGAGGCGAGCAGTACTTC. Amino acids: CAIGGGGEQYF.

The chain couples TRBV21-1 to TRBJ2-7; TRBD2 reflects the table's D call only, with no check against the DNA. TRBV21-1 is recorded as a pseudogene. This CDR3 is built from 15 residues. CDR3 loop: CASSKGASGSYEQYF. The CDR3 DNA follows: TGTGCCAGCAGCAAAGGAGCTAGCGGGAGTTACGAGCAGTACTTC.

The V and J genes are TRBV19 and TRBJ2-1; TRBD2 matches 13 bases. The CDR3 is 19 amino acids. The trim removed 6 bases at V and 0 bases at J, leaving 11 bases unmatched. Per germline, CDR1 LNHDA and CDR2 SQIVND (reference sequence). CDR3 DNA sequence: TGTGCCAGTAGCTTTAGGACTAGCGGGAGTCCCTCCTCCTACAATGAGCAGTTCTTC. Amino acid sequence: CASSFRTSGSPSSYNEQFF.

The CDR3 DNA sequence: TGTGCCAGCAGTTTTAGGGGCCCGGGGGCTGAAGCTTTCTTT. This encodes CASSFRGPGAEAFF. The chain employs TRBV28 and TRBJ1-1; tentatively, D is TRBD1 (5 bases). The CDR3 has 14 amino acids. V was pared by 3 bases and J by 6 bases, with 14 bases between. Germline assignment: CDR1 MDHEN and CDR2 SYDVKM. Full variable domain (remainder filled in from reference TRBV28 and TRBJ1-1): DVKVTQSSRYLVKRTGEKVFLECVQDMDHENMFWYRQDPGLGLRLIYFSYDVKMKEKGDIPEGYSVSREKKERFSLILESASTNQTSMYLCASSFRGPGAEAFFGQGTRLTVV.

The genes are TRBV3-1 (or the pseudogene TRBV3-2) and TRBJ1-2, with D tentatively TRBD1 (5 bases). The germline V gene has CDR1 LGHDT and CDR2 YNNKEL (reference sequence). Deletions cut 0 bases from V and 7 bases from J, with 12 bases between. The CDR3 loop spans 14 amino acids. The CDR3 sequence: CASSQEEGRGGYTF. In DNA form, the CDR3 reads TGTGCCAGCAGCCAAGAGGAGGGTAGGGGTGGCTACACCTTC.

V usage is TRBV5-1 and J usage is TRBJ2-1; TRBD2 aligns across 16 bases. Per germline, CDR1 SGHRS and CDR2 YFSETQ. The CDR3 consists of 16 residues. Trimming at V came to 4 bases and at J to 7 bases, leaving 5 bases not matched to a gene. This chain's CDR3 is CASSAGLAGGPNEQFF. The DNA for the CDR3 is TGCGCCAGCAGCGCGGGACTAGCGGGAGGGCCTAATGAGCAGTTCTTC.

This chain joins TRBV24-1 and TRBJ2-7; D unresolved. The ends were cut back, 2 bases at V and 3 bases at J, with 7 bases in the middle. CDR1 and CDR2 from the germline V gene are KGHDR and SFDVKD. CDR3 length: 13 amino acids. In DNA form, the CDR3 reads TGTGCCACCAGTGATTCTTACAGCTACGAGCAGTACTTC. Protein: CATSDSYSYEQYF.

The genes are TRBV27 and TRBJ2-7; 11 bases line up with TRBD2. This CDR3 contains 14 residues. Trimming cost V 5 bases and J 11 bases; bases outside gene matches: 11. CDR1 is MNHEY, CDR2 SMNVEV, per germline (reference sequence). The CDR3 loop reads CASSQLAGDGYKYF. CDR3 DNA sequence: TGTGCCAGCAGTCAACTAGCGGGAGATGGGTACAAGTACTTC.

V is TRBV5-4 and J is TRBJ2-5, with 7 positions matching TRBD2. CDR3 length equals 13 residues. With 5 bases clipped from V and 2 bases from J, the junction kept 3 bases outside the gene matches. Germline V gene data show CDR1 as SGHNT and CDR2 as YYREEE (reference sequence). The CDR3 sequence is CASRPGLQETQYF. The CDR3 DNA sequence: TGTGCCAGCAGACCGGGACTACAAGAGACCCAGTACTTC.

The chain uses TRBV19 and TRBJ2-5; 8 bases fit TRBD2. J lost 5 bases, V lost 5 bases, and 7 bases had no gene match. Germline V lookup: CDR1 LNHDA, CDR2 SQIVND (reference sequence). The CDR3 contains 14 residues. DNA for the CDR3: TGTGCCAGTAGTGGCGGACTAGCCACGGAGACCCAGTACTTC. Amino acids: CASSGGLATETQYF.

This clone was seen once. The V call is TRBV19, the J call TRBJ2-3; 8 nucleotides align to TRBD2. This CDR3 contains 16 residues. The germline CDR1 and CDR2 sequences are LNHDA and SQIVND (reference sequence). With V trimmed by 4 bases and J by 0 bases, 6 bases remained unmatched. This chain's CDR3 is CASSTGLATSTDTQYF. The CDR3 DNA reads TGTGCCAGTAGTACAGGACTAGCAACTAGCACAGATACGCAGTATTTT.

The V and J genes are TRBV6-4 and TRBJ1-2, with 7 bases identical to TRBD1. This CDR3 region has 15 residues. Germline CDR1 reads MRHNA; CDR2 reads SNTAGT. V lost 6 bases, J lost 4 bases, and 11 bases stayed unmatched. For the CDR3, the DNA is TGTGCCAGCAGGCCTAGGGACAGCCCTCTCTATGGCTACACCTTC. The encoded protein is CASRPRDSPLYGYTF.

The rearrangement uses TRBV5-1 and TRBJ2-7; 12 nucleotides line up with TRBD1. The CDR3 runs to 18 residues. J was trimmed by 4 bases and V by 6 bases; bases with no gene match: 17. From germline, CDR1 is SGHRS and CDR2 YFSETQ. CDR3 sequence: CASTLGTGGDVGRYEQYF. The CDR3 DNA sequence: TGCGCCAGCACCCTAGGGACAGGGGGCGACGTGGGGAGATACGAGCAGTACTTC.

The chain combines TRBV20-1 with TRBJ2-7; possibly TRBD2 for D (6 bases). Trimming shortened V by 3 bases and J by 2 bases, and 23 bases separated the two germline ends. Germline V gene data show CDR1 as DFQATT and CDR2 as SNEGSKA (reference sequence). The CDR3 totals 17 residues. CDR3 protein: CSASAPKGGLAAYEQYF. For the CDR3, the DNA is TGCAGTGCTAGTGCCCCTAAGGGCGGCTTAGCGGCCTACGAGCAGTACTTC.

This chain joins TRBV5-1 and TRBJ1-3; possible D gene TRBD1, 5 bases. V lost 5 bases and J 0 bases, leaving 12 bases between the germline ends. The CDR3 has 15 residues. In germline, CDR1 is SGHRS, CDR2 YFSETQ. The CDR3 protein is CASRAGPSSGNTIYF. The CDR3, as DNA: TGCGCCAGCAGGGCAGGGCCGAGCTCTGGAAACACCATATATTTT.

The chain links TRBV5-6 to TRBJ2-7, with D perhaps matching TRBD2 (5 bases). The germline gives CDR1 SGHDT, CDR2 YYEEEE. V was pared by 0 bases and J by 0 bases, with 16 bases between. This CDR3 is built from 17 residues. Here the CDR3 DNA reads TGTGCCAGCAGCTTGGCAAACTCTTTCACTAGCTCCTACGAGCAGTACTTC. It specifies CASSLANSFTSSYEQYF.

This sequence joins TRBV7-8 and TRBJ2-5, with a possible D match to TRBD1 (5 bases). From germline, CDR1 is SGHVS and CDR2 FQNEAQ. Trimming shortened V by 1 base and J by 5 bases, and 14 bases separated the two germline ends. The CDR3 totals 15 residues. The chain's CDR3 is CASSLGAGFVETQYF. CDR3 in DNA: TGTGCCAGCAGCTTAGGGGCAGGGTTCGTGGAGACCCAGTACTTC. The full variable domain, its missing parts supplied by reference TRBV7-8 and TRBJ2-5, is GAGVSQSPRYKVAKRGQDVALRCDPISGHVSLFWYQQALGQGPEFLTYFQNEAQLDKSGLPSDRFFAERPEGSVSTLKIQRTQQEDSAVYLCASSLGAGFVETQYFGPGTRLLVL.

The V and J genes are TRBV6-6 and TRBJ1-3; a possible D gene is TRBD1 (5 bases). In germline, CDR1 is MNHNY, CDR2 SVGAGI (reference sequence). This CDR3 has 16 residues. Trimming removed 6 bases at V and 4 bases at J, with 19 bases between. The CDR3 here is CASRFEQAPGGNTIYF. CDR3 bases: TGTGCCAGCAGGTTCGAACAGGCCCCTGGGGGAAACACCATATATTTT.

This clone was recorded once. The chain recombines TRBV6-6 with TRBJ2-7; a possible D gene is TRBD1 (6 bases). Trimming shortened V by 0 bases and J by 2 bases, and 14 bases separated the two germline ends. The CDR3 spans 16 residues. In germline, CDR1 is MNHNY, CDR2 SVGAGI (reference sequence). The DNA for the CDR3 is TGTGCCAGCAGTTACTCGCAGGGGCAGGTGGCCTACGAGCAGTACTTC. Its protein product is CASSYSQGQVAYEQYF.

This chain connects TRBV12-1 to TRBJ2-7; the table's TRBD2 call for D was not verified on the DNA. TRBV12-1 is shown as a pseudogene. The CDR3 is made up of 18 amino acids. Here the CDR3 reads CASSPLVVGVAGGYEQYF. For the CDR3, the DNA is TGTGCCAGCAGCCCCCTCGTGGTTGGGGTAGCGGGGGGATACGAGCAGTACTTC.

The rearrangement uses TRBV9 and TRBJ1-2; 7 bases align to TRBD1. The CDR3 is 14 residues long. V shed 4 bases, J shed 8 bases, and the junction held 11 bases outside the gene matches. CDR1 and CDR2 from the germline V gene are SGDLS and YYNGEE. The CDR3 loop reads CASSPGTASSGYTF. CDR3 sequence (DNA): TGTGCCAGCAGCCCTGGGACAGCTAGTTCGGGCTACACCTTC. Together with reference TRBV9 and TRBJ1-2, the CDR3 gives the full variable domain: DSGVTQTPKHLITATGQRVTLRCSPRSGDLSVYWYQQSLDQGLQFLIQYYNGEERAKGNILERFSAQQFPDLHSELNLSSLELGDSALYFCASSPGTASSGYTFGSGTRLTVV.